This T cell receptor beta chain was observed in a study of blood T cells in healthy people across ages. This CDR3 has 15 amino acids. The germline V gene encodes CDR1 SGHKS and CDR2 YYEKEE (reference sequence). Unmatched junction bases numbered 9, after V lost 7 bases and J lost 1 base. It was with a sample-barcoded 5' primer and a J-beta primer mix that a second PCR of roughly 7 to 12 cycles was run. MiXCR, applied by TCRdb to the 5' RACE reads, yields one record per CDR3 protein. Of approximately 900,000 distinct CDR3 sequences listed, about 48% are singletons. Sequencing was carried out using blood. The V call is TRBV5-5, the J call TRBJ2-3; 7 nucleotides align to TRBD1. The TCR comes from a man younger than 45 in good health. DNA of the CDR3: TGTGCCAGCTACGCACAGGGGCCGGGCACAGATACGCAGTATTTT. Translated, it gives CASYAQGPGTDTQYF.